This T cell receptor beta chain was sequenced for a study of T cell repertoires in cytomegalovirus infection (dated by TCRdb to about 2019). About the full investigation: Peptide stimulations targeted recently identified HLA-C-restricted CMV epitopes, whose presentation resists viral immunomodulation, together with well-studied HLA-B-restricted epitopes. Donor HLA type was relevant to the analysis, because carriage of CMV infection together with the matching HLA type was indicated by public TCR beta signatures. General study outcomes and caveats: Cumulative frequency of public TCR beta family members discriminated carriers of CMV infection plus the relevant HLA type in this cohort and an independent roughly 340-donor cohort. The ex vivo response was dominated by HLA-C-restricted CMV-specific TCR beta clonotypes, which also provided the single most frequent clonotype in two of eight donors.

Taken from the germline V gene (reference sequence), the CDR1 and CDR2 loops are LNHDA and SQIVND. CDR3 length: 16 amino acids, cysteine to phenylalanine. This entry keeps only the CDR3 DNA: 48 bases, framed from base 1. For this chain, trimming is 3 bases at the V end and 1 base at the J end, and the number of junction bases without a gene match is 8. TCRdb records Illumina HiSeq 1500 as the sequencer. TCRdb reworked the public reads: Q25 trimming with fastp, MiXCR clone assembly, productive beta chains retained. Each record represents a unique CDR3 protein, reported with the most common genes and DNA among its rows. The sample data list about 340,000 distinct CDR3 sequences, and 29% of these were observed just once. The ten largest clones capture around 18% of the sample. The meaning of the sample's treatment or condition label: in vitro stimulation with specific CMV peptide epitopes to enrich CMV-specific T cells.

Concerning this clonotype: Its antigen is still unknown. Per-base quality was not reported, and no clone a single base away is much larger than it.

This TCR came from a human donor in good health (CMV status not recorded). Some clones in this sample may be carry-over from other donors' samples. Specimen: cultured PBMCs, collected from culture after CMV antigen stimulation. The chain was built from TRBV19 and TRBJ1-1, and 7 junctional nucleotides match TRBD1. The nucleotide sequence reads TGTGCCAGTAGTATCCCTAACAGGGGCCCGAACACTGAAGCTTTCTTT. This sequence encodes CASSIPNRGPNTEAFF.